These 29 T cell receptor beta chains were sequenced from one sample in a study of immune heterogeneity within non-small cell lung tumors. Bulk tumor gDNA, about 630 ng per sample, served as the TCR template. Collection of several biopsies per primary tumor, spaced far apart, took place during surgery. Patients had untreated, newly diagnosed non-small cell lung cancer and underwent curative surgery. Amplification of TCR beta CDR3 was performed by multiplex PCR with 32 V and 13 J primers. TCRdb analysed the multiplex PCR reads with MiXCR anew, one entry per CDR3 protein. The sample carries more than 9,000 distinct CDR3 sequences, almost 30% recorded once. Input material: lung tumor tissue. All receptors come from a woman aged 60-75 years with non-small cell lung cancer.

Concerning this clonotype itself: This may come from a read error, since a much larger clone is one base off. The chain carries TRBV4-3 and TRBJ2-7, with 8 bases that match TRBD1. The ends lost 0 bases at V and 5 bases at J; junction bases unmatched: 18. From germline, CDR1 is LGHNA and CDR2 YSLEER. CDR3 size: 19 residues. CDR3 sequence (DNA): TGCGCCAGCAGCCAAGATCACCCACCCCAGGGGGCCGCAAAGGACGAGCAGTACTTC. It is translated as CASSQDHPPQGAAKDEQYF.

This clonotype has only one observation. The CDR3 nucleotides read TGTGCCAGCAGTTTATCGGTGGGTTACCGGGCCTACGAGCAGTACTTC. This gives the protein CASSLSVGYRAYEQYF. The chain has TRBV27 and TRBJ2-7; D gene unclear. Germline V lookup: CDR1 MNHEY, CDR2 SMNVEV (reference sequence). The CDR3 runs to 16 residues. Trimming left V 0 bases short and J 2 bases short, with 14 bases between.

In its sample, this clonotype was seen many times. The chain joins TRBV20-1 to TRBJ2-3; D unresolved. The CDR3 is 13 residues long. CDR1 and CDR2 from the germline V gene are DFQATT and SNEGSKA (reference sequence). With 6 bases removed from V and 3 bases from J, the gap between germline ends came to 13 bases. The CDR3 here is CSASITRTDTQYF. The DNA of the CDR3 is TGCAGTGCCAGCATTACGCGGACAGATACGCAGTATTTT.

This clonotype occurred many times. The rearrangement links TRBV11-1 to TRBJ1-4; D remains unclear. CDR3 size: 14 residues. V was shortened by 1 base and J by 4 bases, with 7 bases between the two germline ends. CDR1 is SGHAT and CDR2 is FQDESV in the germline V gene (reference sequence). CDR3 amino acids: CASSLGPINEKLFF. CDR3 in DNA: TGTGCCAGCAGCTTAGGACCGATTAATGAAAAACTGTTTTTT.

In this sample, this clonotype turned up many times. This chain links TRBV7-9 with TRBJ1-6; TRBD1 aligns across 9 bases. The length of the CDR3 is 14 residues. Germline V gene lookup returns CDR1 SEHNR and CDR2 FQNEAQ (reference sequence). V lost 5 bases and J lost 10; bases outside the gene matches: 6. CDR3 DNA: TGTGCCAGCAGCCGGACAGGGGTATCCTCACCCCTCCACTTT. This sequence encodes CASSRTGVSSPLHF.

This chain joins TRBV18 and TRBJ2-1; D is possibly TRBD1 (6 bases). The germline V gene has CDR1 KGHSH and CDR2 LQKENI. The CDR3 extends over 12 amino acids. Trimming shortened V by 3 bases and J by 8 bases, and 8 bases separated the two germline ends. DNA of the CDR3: TGTGCCAGCTCACCTGAGGGGGATGAGCAGTTCTTC. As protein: CASSPEGDEQFF.

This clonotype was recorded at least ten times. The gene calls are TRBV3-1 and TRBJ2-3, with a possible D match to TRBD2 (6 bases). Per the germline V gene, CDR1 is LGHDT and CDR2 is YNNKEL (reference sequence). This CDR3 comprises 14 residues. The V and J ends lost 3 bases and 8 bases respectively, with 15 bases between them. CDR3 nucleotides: TGTGCCAGCAGCCACCACGATTATAGCGGTACGCAGTATTTT. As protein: CASSHHDYSGTQYF.

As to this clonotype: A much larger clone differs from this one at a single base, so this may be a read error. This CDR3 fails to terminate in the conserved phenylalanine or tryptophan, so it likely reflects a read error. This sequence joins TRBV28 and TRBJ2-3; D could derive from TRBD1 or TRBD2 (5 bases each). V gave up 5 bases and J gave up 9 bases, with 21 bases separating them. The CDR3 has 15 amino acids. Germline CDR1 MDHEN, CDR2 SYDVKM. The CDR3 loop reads CASSTIIRDEKTQYL. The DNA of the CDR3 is TGTGCCAGCAGTACTATAATCCGGGACGAGAAAACGCAGTATCTT.

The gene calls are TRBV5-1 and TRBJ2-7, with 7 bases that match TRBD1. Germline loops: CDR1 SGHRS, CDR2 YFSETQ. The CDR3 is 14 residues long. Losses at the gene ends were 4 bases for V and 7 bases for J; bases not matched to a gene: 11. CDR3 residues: CASSAGTAIEEQYF. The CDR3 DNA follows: TGCGCCAGCAGCGCCGGGACAGCGATTGAAGAGCAGTACTTC.

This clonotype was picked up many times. The CDR3 loop is CASSYRTRTGVIHEQFF. CDR3 nucleotide sequence: TGTGCCAGCAGTTACAGGACTCGGACAGGTGTTATACATGAGCAGTTCTTC. J is TRBJ2-1 and V is TRBV6-6, with 7 nucleotides matching TRBD1. V was pared by 2 bases and J by 8 bases, with 15 bases of the junction left unmatched. The germline V gene encodes CDR1 MNHNY and CDR2 SVGAGI (reference sequence). The CDR3 loop spans 17 amino acids.

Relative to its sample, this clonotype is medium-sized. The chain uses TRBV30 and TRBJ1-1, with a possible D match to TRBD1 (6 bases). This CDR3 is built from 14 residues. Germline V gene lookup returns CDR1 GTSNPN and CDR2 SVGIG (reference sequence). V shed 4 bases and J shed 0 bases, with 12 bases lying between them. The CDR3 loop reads CAWIPGHLNTEAFF. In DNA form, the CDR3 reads TGTGCCTGGATACCGGGACACCTGAACACTGAAGCTTTCTTT.

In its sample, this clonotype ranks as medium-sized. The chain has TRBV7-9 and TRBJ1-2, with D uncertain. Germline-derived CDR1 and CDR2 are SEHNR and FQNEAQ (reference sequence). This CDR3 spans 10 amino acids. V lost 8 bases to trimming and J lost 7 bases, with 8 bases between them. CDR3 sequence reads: CASGGPGYTF. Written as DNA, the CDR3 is TGTGCCAGCGGCGGACCTGGCTACACCTTC.

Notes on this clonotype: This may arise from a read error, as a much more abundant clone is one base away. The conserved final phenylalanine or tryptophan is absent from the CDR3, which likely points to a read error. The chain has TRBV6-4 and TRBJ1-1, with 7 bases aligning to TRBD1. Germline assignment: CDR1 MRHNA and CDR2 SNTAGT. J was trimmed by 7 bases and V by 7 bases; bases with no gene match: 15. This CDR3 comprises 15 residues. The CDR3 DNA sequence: TGTGCCAGCACCTTAGACAGGGAGGGGGGACATGAAGCTTTCTCT. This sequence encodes CASTLDREGGHEAFS.

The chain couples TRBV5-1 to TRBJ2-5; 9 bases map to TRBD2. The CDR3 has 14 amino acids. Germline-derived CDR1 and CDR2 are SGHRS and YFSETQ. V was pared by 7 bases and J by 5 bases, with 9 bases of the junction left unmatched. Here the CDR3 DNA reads TGCGCCAGCCAGGATTTAGCGGGAGAGGAGACCCAGTACTTC. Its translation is CASQDLAGEETQYF.

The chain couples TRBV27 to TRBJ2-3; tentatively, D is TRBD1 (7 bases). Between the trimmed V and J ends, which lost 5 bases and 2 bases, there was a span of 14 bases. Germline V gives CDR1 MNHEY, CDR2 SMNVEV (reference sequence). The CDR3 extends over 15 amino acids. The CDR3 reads CASSPTGRFTDTQYF. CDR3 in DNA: TGTGCCAGCAGTCCGACAGGGAGGTTCACAGATACGCAGTATTTT.

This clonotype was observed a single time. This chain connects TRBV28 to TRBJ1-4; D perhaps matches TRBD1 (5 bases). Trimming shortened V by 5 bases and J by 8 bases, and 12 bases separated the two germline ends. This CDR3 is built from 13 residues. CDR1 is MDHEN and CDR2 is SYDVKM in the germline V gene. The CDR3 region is CASSRGFSEKLFF. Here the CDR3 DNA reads TGTGCCAGCAGTAGGGGTTTTTCCGAAAAACTGTTTTTT.

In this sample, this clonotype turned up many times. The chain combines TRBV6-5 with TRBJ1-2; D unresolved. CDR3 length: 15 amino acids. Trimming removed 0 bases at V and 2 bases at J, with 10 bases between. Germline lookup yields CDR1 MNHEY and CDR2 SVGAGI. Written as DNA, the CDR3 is TGTGCCAGCAGTTACTCGAGGGCAGGCAACTATGGCTACACCTTC. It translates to CASSYSRAGNYGYTF.

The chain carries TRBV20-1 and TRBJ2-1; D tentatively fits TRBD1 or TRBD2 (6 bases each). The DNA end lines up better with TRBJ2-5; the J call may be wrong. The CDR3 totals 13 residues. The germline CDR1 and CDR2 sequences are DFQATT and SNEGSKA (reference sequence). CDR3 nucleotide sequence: TGCAGTGCCCCCTCTGAGGGGGGAGAGACCCAGTACTTC. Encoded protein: CSAPSEGGETQYF.

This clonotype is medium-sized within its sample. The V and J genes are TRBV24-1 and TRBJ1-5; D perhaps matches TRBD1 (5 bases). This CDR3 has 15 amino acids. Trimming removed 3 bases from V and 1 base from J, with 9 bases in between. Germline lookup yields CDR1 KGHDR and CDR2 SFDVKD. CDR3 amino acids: CATSDEGESNQPQHF. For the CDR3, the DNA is TGTGCCACCAGTGATGAAGGGGAAAGCAATCAGCCCCAGCATTTT.

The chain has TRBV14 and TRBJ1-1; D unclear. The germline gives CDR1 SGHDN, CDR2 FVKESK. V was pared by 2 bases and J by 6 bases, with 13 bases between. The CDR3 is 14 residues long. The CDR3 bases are TGTGCCAGCAGCCAATTCCCTCCGGTACCTGAAGCTTTCTTT. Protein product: CASSQFPPVPEAFF.

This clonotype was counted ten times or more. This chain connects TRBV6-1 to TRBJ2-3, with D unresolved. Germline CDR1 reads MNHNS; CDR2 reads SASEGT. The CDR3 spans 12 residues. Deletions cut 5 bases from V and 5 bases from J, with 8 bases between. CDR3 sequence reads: CASSYDGDTQYF. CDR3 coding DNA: TGTGCCAGCAGTTACGATGGAGATACGCAGTATTTT.

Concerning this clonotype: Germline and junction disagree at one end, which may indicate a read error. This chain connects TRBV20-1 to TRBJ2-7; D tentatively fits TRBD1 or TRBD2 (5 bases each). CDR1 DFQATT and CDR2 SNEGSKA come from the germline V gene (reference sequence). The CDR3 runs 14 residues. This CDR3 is CSTSRGGNSYEQYF. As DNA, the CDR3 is TGCAGTACTAGTAGGGGCGGAAACTCCTACGAGCAGTACTTC.

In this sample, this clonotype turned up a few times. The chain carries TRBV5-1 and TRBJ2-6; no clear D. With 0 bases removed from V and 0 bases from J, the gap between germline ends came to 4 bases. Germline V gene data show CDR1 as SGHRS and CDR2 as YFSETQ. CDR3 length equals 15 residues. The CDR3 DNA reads TGCGCCAGCAGCTTGGGAGTCTCTGGGGCCAACGTCCTGACTTTC. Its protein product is CASSLGVSGANVLTF. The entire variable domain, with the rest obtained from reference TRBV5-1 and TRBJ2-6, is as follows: KAGVTQTPRYLIKTRGQQVTLSCSPISGHRSVSWYQQTPGQGLQFLFEYFSETQRNKGNFPGRFSGRQFSNSRSEMNVSTLELGDSALYLCASSLGVSGANVLTFGAGSRLTVL.

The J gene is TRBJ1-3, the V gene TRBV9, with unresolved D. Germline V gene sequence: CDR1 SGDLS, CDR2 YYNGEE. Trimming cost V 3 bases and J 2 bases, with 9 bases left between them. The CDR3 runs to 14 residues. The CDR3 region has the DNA TGTGCCAGCAGCGCTCGGAGGGCTGGAAACACCATATATTTT. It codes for CASSARRAGNTIYF.

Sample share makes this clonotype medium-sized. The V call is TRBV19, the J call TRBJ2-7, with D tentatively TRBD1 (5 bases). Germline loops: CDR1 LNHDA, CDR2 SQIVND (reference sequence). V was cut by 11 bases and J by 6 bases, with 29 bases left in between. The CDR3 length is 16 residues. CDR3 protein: CAGETPGQGQGIEQYF. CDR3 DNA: TGTGCCGGAGAGACACCCGGGCAGGGCCAGGGTATCGAGCAGTACTTC.

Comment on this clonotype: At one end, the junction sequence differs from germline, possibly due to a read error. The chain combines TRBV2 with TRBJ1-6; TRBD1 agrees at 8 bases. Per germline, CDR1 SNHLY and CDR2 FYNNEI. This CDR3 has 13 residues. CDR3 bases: TGTGCCAGCAGGGGGACAGGAGAGTCACCCCTCTACTTT. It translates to CASRGTGESPLYF.

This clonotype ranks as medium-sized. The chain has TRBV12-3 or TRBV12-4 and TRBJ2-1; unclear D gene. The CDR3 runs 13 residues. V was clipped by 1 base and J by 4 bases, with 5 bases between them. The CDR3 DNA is TGTGCCAGCAGTTTAGGACGGTACAATGAGCAGTTCTTC. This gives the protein CASSLGRYNEQFF.

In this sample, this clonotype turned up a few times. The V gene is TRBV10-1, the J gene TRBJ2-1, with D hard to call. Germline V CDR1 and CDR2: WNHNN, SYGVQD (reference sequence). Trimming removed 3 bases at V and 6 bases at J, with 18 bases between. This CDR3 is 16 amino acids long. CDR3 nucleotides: TGCGCCAGCAGTGAAAAAAACTTTCCTTTCTCCAATGAGCAGTTCTTC. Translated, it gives CASSEKNFPFSNEQFF.

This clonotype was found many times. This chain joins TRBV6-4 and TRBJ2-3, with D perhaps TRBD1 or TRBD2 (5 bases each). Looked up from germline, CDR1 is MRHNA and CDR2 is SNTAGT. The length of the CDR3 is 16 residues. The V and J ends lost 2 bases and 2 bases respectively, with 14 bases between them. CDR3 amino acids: CASSDGEGTHTDTQYF. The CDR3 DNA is TGTGCCAGCAGTGACGGGGAAGGGACCCACACAGATACGCAGTATTTT.